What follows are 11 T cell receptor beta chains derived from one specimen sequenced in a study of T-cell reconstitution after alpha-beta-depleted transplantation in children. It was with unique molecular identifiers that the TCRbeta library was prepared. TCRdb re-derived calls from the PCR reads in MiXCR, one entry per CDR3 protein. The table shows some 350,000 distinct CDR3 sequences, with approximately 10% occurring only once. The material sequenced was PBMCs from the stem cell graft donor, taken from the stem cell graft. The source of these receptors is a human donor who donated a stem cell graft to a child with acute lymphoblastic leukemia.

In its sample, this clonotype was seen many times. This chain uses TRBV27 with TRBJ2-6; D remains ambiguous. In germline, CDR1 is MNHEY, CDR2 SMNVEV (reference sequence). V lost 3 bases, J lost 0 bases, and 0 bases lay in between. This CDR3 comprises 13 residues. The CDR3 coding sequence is TGTGCCAGCAGTTTCTCTGGGGCCAACGTCCTGACTTTC. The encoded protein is CASSFSGANVLTF.

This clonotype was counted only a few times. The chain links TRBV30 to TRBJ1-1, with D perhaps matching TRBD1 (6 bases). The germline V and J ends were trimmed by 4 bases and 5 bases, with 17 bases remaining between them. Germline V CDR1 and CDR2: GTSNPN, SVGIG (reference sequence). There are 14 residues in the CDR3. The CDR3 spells CAWTKFQGYTEAFF. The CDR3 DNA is TGTGCCTGGACCAAATTCCAGGGGTATACTGAAGCTTTCTTT.

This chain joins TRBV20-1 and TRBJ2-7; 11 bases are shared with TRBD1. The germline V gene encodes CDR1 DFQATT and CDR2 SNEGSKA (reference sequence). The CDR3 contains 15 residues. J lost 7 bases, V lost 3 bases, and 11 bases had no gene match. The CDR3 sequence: CSASDRDRGSGEQYF. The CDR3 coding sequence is TGCAGTGCTAGTGACCGGGACAGGGGGAGTGGGGAGCAGTACTTC.

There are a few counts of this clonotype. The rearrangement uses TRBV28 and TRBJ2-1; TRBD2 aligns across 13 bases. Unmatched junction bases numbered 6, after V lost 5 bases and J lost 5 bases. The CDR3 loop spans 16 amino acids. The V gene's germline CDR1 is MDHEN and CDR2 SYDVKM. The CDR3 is CASSPWTSGRDNEQFF. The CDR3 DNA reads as TGTGCCAGCAGTCCCTGGACTAGCGGGAGAGACAATGAGCAGTTCTTC. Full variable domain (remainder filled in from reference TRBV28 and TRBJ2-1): DVKVTQSSRYLVKRTGEKVFLECVQDMDHENMFWYRQDPGLGLRLIYFSYDVKMKEKGDIPEGYSVSREKKERFSLILESASTNQTSMYLCASSPWTSGRDNEQFFGPGTRLTVL.

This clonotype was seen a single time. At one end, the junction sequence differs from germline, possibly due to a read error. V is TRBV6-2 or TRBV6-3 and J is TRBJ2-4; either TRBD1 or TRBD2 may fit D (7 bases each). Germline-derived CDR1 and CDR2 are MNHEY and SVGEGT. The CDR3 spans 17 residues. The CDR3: CASSYSIPGGAKNSQYF. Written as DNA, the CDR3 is TGTGCCAGCAGTTACTCGATTCCAGGGGGGGCCAAAAACAGTCAGTACTTC.

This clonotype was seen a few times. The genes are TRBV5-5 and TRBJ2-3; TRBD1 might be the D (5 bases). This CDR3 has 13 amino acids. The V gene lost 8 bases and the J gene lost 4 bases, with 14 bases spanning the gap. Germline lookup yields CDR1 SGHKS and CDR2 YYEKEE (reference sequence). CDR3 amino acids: CASNFRGPDTQYF. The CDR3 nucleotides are TGTGCCAGTAACTTTAGGGGTCCAGATACGCAGTATTTT.

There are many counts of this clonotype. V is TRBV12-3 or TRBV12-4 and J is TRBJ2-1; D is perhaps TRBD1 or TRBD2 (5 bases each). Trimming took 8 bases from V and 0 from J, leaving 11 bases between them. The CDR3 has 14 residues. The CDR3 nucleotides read TGTGCCAGCGAGGGACCAAACTCCTACAATGAGCAGTTCTTC. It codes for CASEGPNSYNEQFF.

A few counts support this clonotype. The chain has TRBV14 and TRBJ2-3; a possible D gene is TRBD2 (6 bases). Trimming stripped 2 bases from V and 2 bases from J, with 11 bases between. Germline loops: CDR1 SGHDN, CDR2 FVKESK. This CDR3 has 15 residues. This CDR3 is CASSQFSGTTDTQYF. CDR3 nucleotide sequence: TGTGCCAGCAGCCAATTTAGCGGAACCACAGATACGCAGTATTTT.

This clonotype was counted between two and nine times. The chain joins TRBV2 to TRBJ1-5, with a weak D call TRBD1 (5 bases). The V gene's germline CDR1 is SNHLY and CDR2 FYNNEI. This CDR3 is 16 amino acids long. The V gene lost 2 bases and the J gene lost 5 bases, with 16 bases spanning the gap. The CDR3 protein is CASSELGSGRHQPQHF. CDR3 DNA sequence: TGTGCCAGCAGTGAACTTGGCTCAGGGAGACATCAGCCCCAGCATTTT.

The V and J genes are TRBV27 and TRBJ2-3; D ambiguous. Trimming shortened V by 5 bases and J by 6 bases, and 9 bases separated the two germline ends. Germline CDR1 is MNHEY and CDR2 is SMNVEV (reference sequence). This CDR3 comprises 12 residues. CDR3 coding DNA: TGTGCCAGCAGTCCTTCGTGGGATACGCAGTATTTT. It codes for CASSPSWDTQYF.

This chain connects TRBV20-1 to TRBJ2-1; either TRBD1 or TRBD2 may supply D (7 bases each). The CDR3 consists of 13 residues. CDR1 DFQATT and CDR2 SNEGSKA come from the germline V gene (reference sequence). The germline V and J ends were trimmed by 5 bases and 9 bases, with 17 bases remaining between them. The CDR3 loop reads CSAGRGRESEQFF. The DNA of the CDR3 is TGCAGTGCTGGGAGGGGGCGCGAGAGTGAGCAGTTCTTC.